This T cell receptor beta chain was captured by sequencing in a study of early T cells in non-severe SARS-CoV-2 infection. TCRdb recomputed calls from the 5' RACE reads with MiXCR, one row per CDR3 protein. The data contain tens of thousands of distinct CDR3 sequences, about an eighth of them seen just once; the ten biggest clones take up 2.6%. This clonotype has just a few counts. This receptor was identified in an adult who was a healthcare worker with PCR-confirmed SARS-CoV-2 infection or an uninfected control (not recorded which). Source material: whole blood.

CDR3 sequence (DNA): TGCGCCAGCAGCTTGGTGTGGGGAACAGGCCAAGAGACCCAGTACTTC. Translated, it gives CASSLVWGTGQETQYF. This chain uses TRBV5-1 with TRBJ2-5, with D possibly matching TRBD1 (5 bases). V lost 0 bases to trimming and J lost 1 base, with 13 bases between them. The length of the CDR3 is 16 residues. From germline, CDR1 is SGHRS and CDR2 YFSETQ.